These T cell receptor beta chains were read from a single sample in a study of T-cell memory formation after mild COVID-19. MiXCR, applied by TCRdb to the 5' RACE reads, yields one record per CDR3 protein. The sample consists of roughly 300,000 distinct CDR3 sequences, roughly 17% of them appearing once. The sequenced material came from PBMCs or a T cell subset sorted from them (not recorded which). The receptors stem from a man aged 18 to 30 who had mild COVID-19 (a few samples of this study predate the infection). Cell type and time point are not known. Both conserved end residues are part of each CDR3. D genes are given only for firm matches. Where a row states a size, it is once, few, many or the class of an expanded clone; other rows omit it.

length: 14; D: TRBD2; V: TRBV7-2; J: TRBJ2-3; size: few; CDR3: CASSPLTSGDTQYF
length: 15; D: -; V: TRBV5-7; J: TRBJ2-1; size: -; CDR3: CASSLGASRDNEQFF
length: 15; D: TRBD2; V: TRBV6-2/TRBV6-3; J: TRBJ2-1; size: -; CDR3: CASSRLAGDQDEQFF
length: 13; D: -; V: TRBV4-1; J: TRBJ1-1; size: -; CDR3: CASSRGGDTEAFF
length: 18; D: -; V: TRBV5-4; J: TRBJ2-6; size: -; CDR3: CASSLAGLRASGANVLTF
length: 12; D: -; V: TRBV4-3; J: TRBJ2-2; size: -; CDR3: CASSQDAGELFF
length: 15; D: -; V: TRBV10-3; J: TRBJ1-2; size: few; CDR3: CAIRGSEGQTGGYTF
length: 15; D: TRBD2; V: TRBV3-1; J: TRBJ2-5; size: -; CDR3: CASSRLAGEQETQYF
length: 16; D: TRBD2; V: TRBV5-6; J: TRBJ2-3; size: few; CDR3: CASSLRRGRVTDTQYF
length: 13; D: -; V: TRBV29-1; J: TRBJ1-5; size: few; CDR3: CSVETGPNQPQHF
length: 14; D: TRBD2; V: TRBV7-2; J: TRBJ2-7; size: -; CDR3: CASSLFGLAGEQYF
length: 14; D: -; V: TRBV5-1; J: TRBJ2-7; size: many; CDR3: CASSRPTDSPEQYF
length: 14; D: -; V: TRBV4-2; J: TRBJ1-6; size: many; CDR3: CASSQDGENSPLHF
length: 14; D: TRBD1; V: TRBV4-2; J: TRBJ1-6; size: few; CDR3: CASSREGANSPLHF
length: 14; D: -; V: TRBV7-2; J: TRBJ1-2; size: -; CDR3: CASSLTQANYGYTF
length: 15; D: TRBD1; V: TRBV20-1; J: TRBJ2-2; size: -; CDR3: CSARDRGGKSGELFF
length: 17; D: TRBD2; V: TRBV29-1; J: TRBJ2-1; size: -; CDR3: CSVDPAGGPLSYNEQFF
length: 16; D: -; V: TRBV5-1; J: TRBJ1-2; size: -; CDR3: CASSLGGALWADGYTF
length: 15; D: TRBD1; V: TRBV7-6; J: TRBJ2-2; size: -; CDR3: CASSVGQGGTGELFF
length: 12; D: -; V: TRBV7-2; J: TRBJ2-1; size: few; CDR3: CASRGGYNEQFF
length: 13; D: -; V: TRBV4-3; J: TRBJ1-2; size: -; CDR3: CASSQSSGRGYTF
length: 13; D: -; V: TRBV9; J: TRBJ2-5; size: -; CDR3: CASSVWAGETQYF
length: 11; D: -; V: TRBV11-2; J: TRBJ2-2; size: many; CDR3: CASSFVGELFF
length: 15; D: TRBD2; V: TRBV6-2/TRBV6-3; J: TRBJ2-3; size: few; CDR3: CASRWRGGGTDTQYF
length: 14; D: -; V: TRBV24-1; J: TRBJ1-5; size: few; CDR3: CATSDRGSNQPQHF
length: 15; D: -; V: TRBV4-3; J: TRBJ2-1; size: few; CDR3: CASSAGITAYNEQFF
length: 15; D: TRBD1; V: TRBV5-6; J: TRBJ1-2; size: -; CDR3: CASKPGTGVLYGYTF
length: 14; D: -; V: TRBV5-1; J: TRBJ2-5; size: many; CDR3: CASSPDPNTETQYF
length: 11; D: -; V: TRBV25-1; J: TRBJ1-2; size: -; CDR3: CASSEMGGYTF
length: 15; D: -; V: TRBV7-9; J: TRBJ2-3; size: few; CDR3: CASSPGTGAARAQYF
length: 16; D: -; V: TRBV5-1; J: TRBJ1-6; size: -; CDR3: CASSSAGARSNSPLHF
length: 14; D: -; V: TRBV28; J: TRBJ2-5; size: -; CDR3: CASSLFSGLETQYF
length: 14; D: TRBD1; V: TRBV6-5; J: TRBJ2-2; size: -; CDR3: CASSYSQGSGELFF
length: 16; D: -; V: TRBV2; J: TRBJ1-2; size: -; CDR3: CASSEVETVLFTGYTF
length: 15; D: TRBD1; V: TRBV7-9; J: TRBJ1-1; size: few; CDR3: CASSLDGRGGTEAFF
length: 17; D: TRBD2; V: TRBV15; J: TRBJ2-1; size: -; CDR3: CATSRSLLADSYNEQFF
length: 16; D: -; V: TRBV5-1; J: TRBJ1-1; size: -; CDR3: CASSFATGFRNTEAFF
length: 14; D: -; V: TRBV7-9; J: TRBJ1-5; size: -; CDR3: CASSLEGKGQPQHF
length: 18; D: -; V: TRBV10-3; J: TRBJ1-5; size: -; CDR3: CAISEWGIGPASNQPQHF
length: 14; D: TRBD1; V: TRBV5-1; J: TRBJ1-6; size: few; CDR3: CASRNTGERSPLHF
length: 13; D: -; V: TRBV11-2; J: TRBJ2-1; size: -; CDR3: CASSLSGDNEQFF
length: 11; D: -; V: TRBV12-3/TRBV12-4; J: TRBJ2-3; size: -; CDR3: CASSIGRTQYF
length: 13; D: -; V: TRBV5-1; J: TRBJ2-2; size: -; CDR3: CASSLNPTGELFF
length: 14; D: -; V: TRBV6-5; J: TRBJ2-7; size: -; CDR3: CASSPRGGDYEQYF
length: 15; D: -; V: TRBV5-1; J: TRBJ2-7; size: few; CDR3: CASSLFPLGGDEQYF
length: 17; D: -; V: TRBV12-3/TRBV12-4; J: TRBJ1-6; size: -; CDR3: CASSLGTAVGGGSPLHF
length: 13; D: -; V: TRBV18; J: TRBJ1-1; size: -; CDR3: CASSQSSGPEAFF
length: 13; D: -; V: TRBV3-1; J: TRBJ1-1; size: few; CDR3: CASSQDRMTEAFF
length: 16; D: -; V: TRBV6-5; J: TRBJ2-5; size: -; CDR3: CANQKTNGGSRETQYF
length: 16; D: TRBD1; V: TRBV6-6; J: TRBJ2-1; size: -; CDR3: CASSSGWTGSYNEQFF
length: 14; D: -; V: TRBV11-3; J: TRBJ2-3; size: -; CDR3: CASSPQDSTDTQYF
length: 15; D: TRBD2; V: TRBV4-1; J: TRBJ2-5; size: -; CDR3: CASSSPGTREETQYF
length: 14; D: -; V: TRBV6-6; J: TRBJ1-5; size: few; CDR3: CASSYSFYDQPQHF
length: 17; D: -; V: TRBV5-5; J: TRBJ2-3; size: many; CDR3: CASTSKQGSGARDTQYF
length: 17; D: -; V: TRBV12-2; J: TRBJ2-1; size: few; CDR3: CASRFPGLAPAYNEQFF